These 8 T cell receptor beta chains share one sample of origin, sequenced in a study of blood T cell repertoires in COVID-19 (dated by TCRdb to about 2020). The library was built by means of the immunoSEQ multiplex PCR assay. The table was pulled from immuneACCESS by TCRdb, which kept in-frame rearrangements only. Such tables lose some clones; where checked, under half of the loss comes from unresolved V genes, and the rest has no known cause. The sample yields 90,000 to 140,000 clones; roughly 79% were counted once. The ten largest make up roughly a tenth of the sample. Sequencing was done on a sample of peripheral blood. The receptors were gathered from an older woman with acute or convalescent COVID-19.

The chain recombines TRBV19 with TRBJ2-7; 8 nucleotides agree with TRBD2. Germline V gives CDR1 LNHDA, CDR2 SQIVND (reference sequence). V dropped 6 bases and J dropped 6; count of bases not matched to a gene: 13. The CDR3 loop spans 15 amino acids. CDR3 sequence reads: CASSLSAGGRIEQYF. CDR3 nucleotides: TGTGCCAGTAGCCTGAGTGCAGGCGGGAGGATCGAGCAGTACTTC.

This clone was seen a single time. The V gene is TRBV6-1, the J gene TRBJ2-1; D perhaps matches TRBD2 (6 bases). Germline assignment: CDR1 MNHNS and CDR2 SASEGT. This CDR3 contains 12 residues. V lost 8 bases, J lost 7 bases, and 12 bases lay in between. The CDR3 loop reads CASSAEGNEQFF. The CDR3 DNA follows: TGTGCCAGCTCGGCGGAGGGGAATGAGCAGTTCTTC.

This clone has just a few counts. The chain employs TRBV6-1 and TRBJ2-7; TRBD2 matches at 15 bases. The length of the CDR3 is 20 residues. J was trimmed by 0 bases and V by 0 bases; bases with no gene match: 9. The germline CDR1 and CDR2 sequences are MNHNS and SASEGT. CDR3 loop: CASSEAGPGLAGGSSYEQYF. In nucleotides, the CDR3 is TGTGCCAGCAGTGAAGCGGGGCCAGGACTAGCGGGAGGGAGCTCCTACGAGCAGTACTTC.

In DNA, the CDR3 is TGCGCCAGCAGTGACGGGACAGGGAGAGACTATGGCTACACCTTC. Translating gives CASSDGTGRDYGYTF. This sequence joins TRBV10-2 and TRBJ1-2; 9 bases are a match to TRBD1. V was pared by 3 bases and J by 3 bases, with 5 bases of the junction left unmatched. The CDR3 is 15 residues long. Germline CDR1 reads WSHSY; CDR2 reads SAAADI.

This clone turned up a few times. This chain uses TRBV28 with TRBJ2-5; 11 bases are a match to TRBD2. Germline V CDR1 and CDR2: MDHEN, SYDVKM. J gave up 3 bases and V 5 bases, and 5 bases lay outside the gene matches. The length of the CDR3 is 15 residues. The CDR3 bases are TGTGCCAGCAGTAACCCGGGACTAGCGGAAGAGACCCAGTACTTC. This gives the protein CASSNPGLAEETQYF.

J is TRBJ1-1 and V is TRBV29-1, with 8 bases aligning to TRBD1. With 6 bases clipped from V and 6 bases from J, the junction kept 9 bases outside the gene matches. Looked up from germline, CDR1 is SQVTM and CDR2 is ANQGSEA. The CDR3 is 13 residues long. The CDR3 DNA reads TGCAGCGTCGGGACAGGTGGGAGGTCTGAAGCTTTCTTT. This gives the protein CSVGTGGRSEAFF.

This sequence joins TRBV5-1 and TRBJ2-7; TRBD2 matches 8 bases. Germline V lookup: CDR1 SGHRS, CDR2 YFSETQ. The length of the CDR3 is 15 residues. J gave up 5 bases and V 0 bases, and 7 bases lay outside the gene matches. The CDR3: CASSLGVGLADEQYF. The DNA for the CDR3 is TGCGCCAGCAGCTTGGGAGTCGGACTAGCAGACGAGCAGTACTTC.

The V gene is TRBV6-5, the J gene TRBJ1-2, with TRBD1 matching 9 bases. The V and J ends lost 6 bases and 4 bases, in that order; junction bases with no gene match: 3. CDR3 length: 13 amino acids. Germline CDR1 and CDR2: MNHEY and SVGAGI. CDR3 DNA sequence: TGTGCCAGCAGGGACAGGGGCGGCTATGGCTACACCTTC. Encoded protein: CASRDRGGYGYTF.